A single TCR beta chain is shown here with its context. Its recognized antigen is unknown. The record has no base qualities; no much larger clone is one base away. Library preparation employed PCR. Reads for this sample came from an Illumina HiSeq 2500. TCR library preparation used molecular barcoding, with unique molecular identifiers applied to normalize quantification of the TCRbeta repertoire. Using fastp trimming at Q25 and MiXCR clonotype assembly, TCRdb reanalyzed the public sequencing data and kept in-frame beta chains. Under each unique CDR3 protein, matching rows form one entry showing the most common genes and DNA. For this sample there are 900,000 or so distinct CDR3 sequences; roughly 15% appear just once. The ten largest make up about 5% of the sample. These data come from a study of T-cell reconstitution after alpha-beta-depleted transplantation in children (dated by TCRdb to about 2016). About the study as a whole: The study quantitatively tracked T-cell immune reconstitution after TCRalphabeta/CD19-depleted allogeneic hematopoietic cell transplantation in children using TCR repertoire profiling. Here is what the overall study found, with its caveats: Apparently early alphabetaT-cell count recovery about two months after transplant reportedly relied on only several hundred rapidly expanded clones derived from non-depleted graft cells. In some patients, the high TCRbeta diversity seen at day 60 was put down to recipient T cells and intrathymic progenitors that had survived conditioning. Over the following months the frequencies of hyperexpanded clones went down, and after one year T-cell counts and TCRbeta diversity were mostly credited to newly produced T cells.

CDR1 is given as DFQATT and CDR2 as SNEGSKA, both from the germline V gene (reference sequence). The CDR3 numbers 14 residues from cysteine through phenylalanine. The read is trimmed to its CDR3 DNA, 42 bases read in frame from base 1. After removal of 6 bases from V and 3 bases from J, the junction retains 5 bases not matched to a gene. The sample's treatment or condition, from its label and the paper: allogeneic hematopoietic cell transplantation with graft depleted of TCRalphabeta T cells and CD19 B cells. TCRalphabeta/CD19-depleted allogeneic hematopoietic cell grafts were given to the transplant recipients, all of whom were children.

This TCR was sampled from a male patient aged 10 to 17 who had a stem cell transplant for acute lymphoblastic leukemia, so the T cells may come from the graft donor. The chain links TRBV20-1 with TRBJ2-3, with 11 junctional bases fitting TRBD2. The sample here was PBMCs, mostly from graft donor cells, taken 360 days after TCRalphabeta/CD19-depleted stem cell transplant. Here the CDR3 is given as CSAIRLAGTDTQYF. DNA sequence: TGCAGTGCCATTAGACTAGCGGGAACAGATACGCAGTATTTT.